This T cell receptor (beta chain) was documented in a study of T cells in Graves' hyperthyroidism and ophthalmopathy (dated by TCRdb to about 2019). About the full investigation: Peripheral blood was sampled at the time of initial diagnosis, prior to any treatment. For training and testing, the 80 to 100 patients in the discovery cohort were randomly divided in a 7:3 ratio. To identify TCR V-J signatures that set the groups apart, the researchers used a discovery cohort of about a hundred patients, made up of approximately 43 with Graves' ophthalmopathy and about 60 with stable Graves' hyperthyroidism. In addition, the study compared T-cell repertoires in thyroid tissue and in blood from about 6 Graves' hyperthyroidism patients. The paper describes TCR Vbeta CDR3 sequencing of 130 to 150 peripheral blood samples, made up of 43 ophthalmopathy patients, approximately 76 hyperthyroidism patients and 17 progressor patients. Following sampling, methimazole starting at 30 mg daily was given to hyperthyroidism patients, and high-dose intravenous methylprednisolone was given to ophthalmopathy patients. An independent validation cohort of under 20 hyperthyroidism patients and over 15 patients who later progressed to ophthalmopathy tested prospective prediction of ophthalmopathy.

Results and caveats for the whole study, not just this receptor: Most expanded thyroid clonotypes (frequency above 0.001) were also found in blood, which suggests that blood repertoires may mirror thyroid immune responses. In validation, the model predicted progression to ophthalmopathy a median of around 6.5 months before onset, with roughly 71% sensitivity and roughly 73% specificity. Sample size was not statistically predetermined, and investigators were not blinded to group allocation. A 13 V-J signature model separated ophthalmopathy from stable hyperthyroidism, with roughly 88% sensitivity and 81% to 83% specificity in cross-validation and 80%/75% in testing.

A patient counted as having stable Graves' hyperthyroidism if no progression to ophthalmopathy occurred over 18 months of follow-up. Hyperthyroidism patients were newly diagnosed, with disease duration under 2 months, and aged 18 to 65 years. Patients with uncontrolled infections, other autoimmune diseases, pregnancy or lactation were excluded. Diagnoses relied on clinical symptoms, serum thyroxine and TRAb, thyroid ultrasound and orbital computed tomography. PBMCs were isolated from more than 9 ml of fresh peripheral blood by Ficoll-Paque density gradient centrifugation. Total RNA was extracted using Trizol reagent, and RNA quality was assessed on an Agilent 2100 Bioanalyzer. TCR beta CDR3 regions were amplified from RNA transcripts. The first round of RT-PCR for the TCR CDR3 was performed with the HTBI primer set and the Qiagen OneStep RT-PCR kit. Libraries were constructed in a second round of multiplex PCR, after which size selection and purification were performed. Paired-end sequencing of the libraries was performed with 100 bp reads on an Illumina HiSeq2000. As for the original processing: Raw data were processed with SOAPnuke, discarding reads with adapters, uncalled bases, mean Phred below 15, or no exact constant-primer or identifier match. High-quality paired reads were merged with COPE v1.2.5, and unique nucleotide sequences were defined as clonotypes. MiTCR v1.1 was used to align the clonotypes against IMGT TRBV, TRBD and TRBJ reference segments. The analysis was restricted to V-J combinations with a frequency above 0.0001, which together covered roughly 99% of the repertoires. A TCS score was defined as the ratio of F50 (clonal expansion) to E x V (chaos), with BLOSUM62-based TCRdist applied between CDR3 peptides within each V-J. Welch's t-statistics and random forest reduced some 510 V-J features to 13, which were used in a naive Bayes classifier (R e1071). The public reads were reanalyzed by TCRdb: fastp trimming at Q25, MiXCR alignment, in-frame beta chains only. Rows are combined by CDR3 protein, so each entry shows the most common genes and DNA. None of the V and J calls come from the authors' own analysis; TCRdb made them. A total of roughly 170,000 distinct CDR3 sequences appear in this sample, over 15% of them only once. Of the sample, under 35% is held by the ten largest clones.

Many counts were recorded for this clonotype. What antigen it recognizes has not been identified. No much larger clone is present one base from it, and per-base qualities are unavailable. The sequenced sample consisted of blood. This clonotype was obtained from a woman aged 50 to 60 with Graves' hyperthyroidism.

CDR3 region: CASSLAGGLEQYF. At the DNA level, the sequence is TGTGCCAGCAGTTTAGCGGGGGGGCTCGAGCAGTACTTC. This sequence uses TRBV12-3 or TRBV12-4 and TRBJ2-7, and TRBD2 may be the D gene, going by 7 matching bases. There are 13 amino acids in the CDR3, from cysteine to phenylalanine inclusive. Only the CDR3 part of the read is kept: 39 bases, read in frame from the first base. V sheds 0 bases and J sheds 6 bases, leaving 9 bases between their ends.